The 12 T cell receptor beta chains below were found in one sample sequenced in a study of patients and donors after allogeneic stem cell transplantation. TCRdb re-called the RT-PCR reads with MiXCR, one entry per CDR3 protein. In the table there are roughly 200,000 distinct CDR3 sequences, about 40% of which are singletons. The material sequenced was blood, either unsorted or a sorted T cell fraction (not recorded which). The receptor set was obtained from a human donor who was either an allogeneic HSCT recipient or a stem cell or donor lymphocyte infusion donor (not recorded which). It is not recorded whose cells these are; they may come from a transplant donor.

The V gene is TRBV12-3 or TRBV12-4, the J gene TRBJ1-1; tentative D call: TRBD1 (6 bases). The CDR3 loop spans 15 amino acids. With 6 bases removed from V and 1 base from J, the gap between germline ends came to 15 bases. As DNA, the CDR3 is TGTGCCAGCAGGGGAGCCGGGACACCGAACACTGAAGCTTTCTTT. It codes for CASRGAGTPNTEAFF.

The rearrangement links TRBV5-1 to TRBJ2-7; no clear D. Germline lookup yields CDR1 SGHRS and CDR2 YFSETQ. The CDR3 covers 13 residues. The V and J ends lost 3 bases and 1 base respectively, with 8 bases between them. CDR3 in amino acids: CASSSTRSYEQYF. For the CDR3, the DNA is TGCGCCAGCAGCTCTACAAGATCCTACGAGCAGTACTTC.

This clonotype was found a few times. The J gene is TRBJ2-7, the V gene TRBV5-4; D might be TRBD1 (5 bases). The length of the CDR3 is 13 residues. Trimming took off 1 base at V and 7 bases at J, with 12 bases between the two ends. Germline V gene sequence: CDR1 SGHNT, CDR2 YYREEE (reference sequence). Here the CDR3 DNA reads TGTGCCAGCAGCTTGTTGACAGCTTGGGAGCAGTACTTC. Its protein product is CASSLLTAWEQYF.

A few counts support this clonotype. V usage is TRBV7-8 and J usage is TRBJ2-1, with 12 bases that match TRBD2. This CDR3 contains 15 residues. Germline-derived CDR1 and CDR2 are SGHVS and FQNEAQ. Unmatched junction bases numbered 4, after V lost 1 base and J lost 9 bases. The CDR3 is CASSLVLAGGFEQFF. The CDR3 DNA reads TGTGCCAGCAGCTTAGTACTAGCGGGAGGATTTGAGCAGTTCTTC.

This chain connects TRBV7-2 to TRBJ2-5; 8 nucleotides line up with TRBD2. The length of the CDR3 is 15 residues. From germline, CDR1 is SGHTA and CDR2 FQGNSA. V was pared by 5 bases and J by 6 bases, with 11 bases of the junction left unmatched. CDR3 sequence: CASSAKGGRQQTQYF. The CDR3 bases are TGTGCCAGCAGCGCTAAGGGCGGGAGGCAGCAGACCCAGTACTTC.

This clonotype was recorded a few times. The chain links TRBV28 to TRBJ1-3; D is uncertain. Germline loops: CDR1 MDHEN, CDR2 SYDVKM. The CDR3 runs to 12 residues. V was clipped by 3 bases and J by 4 bases, with 4 bases between them. The chain's CDR3 is CASSLRGNTIYF. The CDR3 DNA reads TGTGCCAGCAGTTTGAGGGGAAACACCATATATTTT. The complete variable domain, with remaining parts taken from reference TRBV28 and TRBJ1-3, reads DVKVTQSSRYLVKRTGEKVFLECVQDMDHENMFWYRQDPGLGLRLIYFSYDVKMKEKGDIPEGYSVSREKKERFSLILESASTNQTSMYLCASSLRGNTIYFGEGSWLTVV.

This clonotype showed up just a few times. The chain joins TRBV12-3 or TRBV12-4 to TRBJ2-7; D not certain. With 2 bases removed from V and 7 bases from J, the gap between germline ends came to 6 bases. CDR3 length equals 11 residues. The CDR3 reads CASSLTVEQYF. CDR3 in DNA: TGTGCCAGCAGTTTAACCGTTGAGCAGTACTTC.

J is TRBJ1-5 and V is TRBV5-1; D gene ambiguous. The CDR3 contains 16 residues. Germline lookup yields CDR1 SGHRS and CDR2 YFSETQ. The V and J ends lost 0 bases and 0 bases respectively, with 10 bases between them. The CDR3 loop is CASSLDGGDSNQPQHF. CDR3 in DNA: TGCGCCAGCAGCTTGGATGGAGGTGATAGCAATCAGCCCCAGCATTTT.

This clonotype was picked up a small number of times. The chain is built from TRBV5-1 and TRBJ2-3; possible D gene TRBD2, 7 bases. With 2 bases removed from V and 5 bases from J, the gap between germline ends came to 15 bases. This CDR3 is built from 15 residues. Germline CDR1 is SGHRS and CDR2 is YFSETQ. CDR3 in DNA: TGCGCCAGCAGCTTAGGGGGAGGGCCCGAAGATACGCAGTATTTT. As protein: CASSLGGGPEDTQYF.

The V call is TRBV28, the J call TRBJ1-4; D gene unclear. CDR3 length: 12 residues. V shed 2 bases and J shed 8 bases, with 6 bases lying between them. The germline V gene encodes CDR1 MDHEN and CDR2 SYDVKM. The chain's CDR3 is CASSLDGEKLFF. In DNA form, the CDR3 reads TGTGCCAGCAGTTTAGACGGAGAAAAACTGTTTTTT.

The CDR3 spells CSASPTGSGNTIYF. The DNA for the CDR3 is TGCAGTGCATCACCCACAGGGTCCGGAAACACCATATATTTT. The chain links TRBV20-1 to TRBJ1-3; TRBD1 is a possible D gene (6 bases). The CDR3 has 14 residues. CDR1 and CDR2 (germline): DFQATT, SNEGSKA (reference sequence). Trimming shortened V by 6 bases and J by 4 bases, and 16 bases separated the two germline ends.

Only one count was recorded for this clonotype. This chain connects TRBV11-2 to TRBJ2-1, with D hard to call. V was cut by 4 bases and J by 6 bases, with 19 bases left in between. The germline gives CDR1 SGHAT, CDR2 FQNNGV. The CDR3 length is 16 residues. This CDR3 is CASSSDVATLTNEQFF. The CDR3 region has the DNA TGTGCCAGCAGCTCCGATGTAGCTACCCTCACCAATGAGCAGTTCTTC.